A selection of T cell receptor beta chains follows, all from one sample in a study of blood T cell repertoires in COVID-19. Data came from immunoSEQ multiplex PCR; TCRdb stores just in-frame clones and leaves some out. This sample yields over 200,000 clones, of which about 88% are seen a single time; 4% belongs to the top ten. The sequenced material came from peripheral blood. The receptors shown here come from a man aged 60 to 69 who had recovered from COVID-19. Both conserved end residues are part of each CDR3. A D gene is named only where the DNA matches it firmly. Clone size is not always given. Where it is, it says once, few, many or a class for expanded clones.

j_call: TRBJ2-2
v_call: TRBV9
clone_size: .
d_call: .
cdr3_nt: TGTGCCAGCAGCGGGGGTGGGTACAGGGTTGGGCCCGGGGAGCTGTTTTTT
cdr3_aa: CASSGGGYRVGPGELFF

j_call: TRBJ2-5
v_call: TRBV4-1
clone_size: .
d_call: TRBD2
cdr3_nt: TGCGCCAGCAGCCAATCATTCCGGGGGGGCCCGCAAGAGACCCAGTACTTC
cdr3_aa: CASSQSFRGGPQETQYF

j_call: TRBJ1-1
v_call: TRBV14
clone_size: .
d_call: .
cdr3_nt: TGTGCCAGCAGACGCGGCTTGAACACTGAAGCTTTCTTT
cdr3_aa: CASRRGLNTEAFF

j_call: TRBJ2-2
v_call: TRBV5-1
clone_size: .
d_call: .
cdr3_nt: TGCGCCAGCAGCCGTACACCGACGAACACCGGGGAGCTGTTTTTT
cdr3_aa: CASSRTPTNTGELFF

j_call: TRBJ1-1
v_call: TRBV6-6
clone_size: .
d_call: .
cdr3_nt: TGTGCCAGCCAGGGTCACATGAACACTGAAGCTTTCTTT
cdr3_aa: CASQGHMNTEAFF

j_call: TRBJ2-3
v_call: TRBV3-1/TRBV3-2
clone_size: .
d_call: TRBD2
cdr3_nt: TGTGCCAGCAGCCAAGACCTGGCTAGCGGGGGCACAGATACGCAGTATTTT
cdr3_aa: CASSQDLASGGTDTQYF

j_call: TRBJ2-7
v_call: TRBV29-1
clone_size: .
d_call: TRBD1
cdr3_nt: TGCAGCGTTGAAGGTTACGGTGGGGGACAGTCCTACGAGCAGTACTTC
cdr3_aa: CSVEGYGGGQSYEQYF

j_call: TRBJ1-5
v_call: TRBV29-1
clone_size: .
d_call: TRBD1
cdr3_nt: TGCAGCGTACAAGGACAGGGAGGCAATCAGCCCCAGCATTTT
cdr3_aa: CSVQGQGGNQPQHF

j_call: TRBJ1-2
v_call: TRBV15
clone_size: .
d_call: .
cdr3_nt: TGTGCCACCAGCAGACAGGGGAATGGCTACACCTTC
cdr3_aa: CATSRQGNGYTF

j_call: TRBJ1-2
v_call: TRBV6-5
clone_size: .
d_call: .
cdr3_nt: TGTGCCAGCAGTTACTCAGACAGCAATCCCTATGGCTACACCTTC
cdr3_aa: CASSYSDSNPYGYTF

j_call: TRBJ1-1
v_call: TRBV14
clone_size: .
d_call: TRBD1
cdr3_nt: TGTGCCAGCAACGAGAGGGGGCTGAACACTGAAGCTTTCTTT
cdr3_aa: CASNERGLNTEAFF

j_call: TRBJ1-1
v_call: TRBV11-2
clone_size: .
d_call: .
cdr3_nt: TGTGCCAGCAGCCTCCCAACGGGGAGCACTGAAGCTTTCTTT
cdr3_aa: CASSLPTGSTEAFF

j_call: TRBJ2-7
v_call: TRBV18
clone_size: .
d_call: TRBD1
cdr3_nt: TGTGCCAGCTCACACCCGGGACAGCCTTCCTACGAGCAGTACTTC
cdr3_aa: CASSHPGQPSYEQYF

j_call: TRBJ1-4
v_call: TRBV4-1
clone_size: .
d_call: .
cdr3_nt: TGCGCCAGCAGCCAAGATTGGCAGGTGATTAATGAAAAACTGTTTTTT
cdr3_aa: CASSQDWQVINEKLFF

j_call: TRBJ1-2
v_call: TRBV27
clone_size: few
d_call: TRBD1
cdr3_nt: TGTGCCAGCAGTTTAGGAGGGGGCGGTGATGGCTACACCTTC
cdr3_aa: CASSLGGGGDGYTF

j_call: TRBJ2-5
v_call: TRBV27
clone_size: .
d_call: .
cdr3_nt: TGTGCCAGCAGTTTAACCGGGCCAGAGGGACAAAAAAAGGAGACCCAGTACTTC
cdr3_aa: CASSLTGPEGQKKETQYF

j_call: TRBJ1-5
v_call: TRBV12-3/TRBV12-4
clone_size: .
d_call: TRBD1
cdr3_nt: TGTGCCAGCAGTGACAGGGGCAATCAGCCCCAGCATTTT
cdr3_aa: CASSDRGNQPQHF

j_call: TRBJ2-1
v_call: TRBV6-4
clone_size: .
d_call: TRBD2
cdr3_nt: TGTGCCAGCAGTGCCACTGTAGCGGGAGGCTCCTACAATGAGCAGTTCTTC
cdr3_aa: CASSATVAGGSYNEQFF

j_call: TRBJ2-7
v_call: TRBV7-2
clone_size: .
d_call: .
cdr3_nt: TGTGCCAGCAGCTTAGGAGTTTACGAGCAGTACTTC
cdr3_aa: CASSLGVYEQYF

j_call: TRBJ1-1
v_call: TRBV21-1
clone_size: .
d_call: .
cdr3_nt: TGTGCCAGCAGCAATGTACGGACAGGGATGAACACTGAAGCTTTCTTT
cdr3_aa: CASSNVRTGMNTEAFF

j_call: TRBJ1-2
v_call: TRBV24-1
clone_size: .
d_call: .
cdr3_nt: TGTGCCACCAGTGTCCAGAGAGGACAAGAGGTCTACACCTTC
cdr3_aa: CATSVQRGQEVYTF

j_call: TRBJ2-7
v_call: TRBV10-1
clone_size: few
d_call: TRBD2
cdr3_nt: TGCGCCAGCAGTGAGGGCACTAGCGAGTCGGAGCGGCAGTACTTC
cdr3_aa: CASSEGTSESERQYF

j_call: TRBJ2-7
v_call: TRBV6-6
clone_size: .
d_call: .
cdr3_nt: TGTGCCAGCACCCCCCAGGGGGGCCCCTACGAGCAGTACTTC
cdr3_aa: CASTPQGGPYEQYF

j_call: TRBJ2-7
v_call: TRBV11-2
clone_size: .
d_call: .
cdr3_nt: TGTGCCAGCAGCTTAGTAGGCGGGGGCCCCTACGAGCAGTACTTC
cdr3_aa: CASSLVGGGPYEQYF